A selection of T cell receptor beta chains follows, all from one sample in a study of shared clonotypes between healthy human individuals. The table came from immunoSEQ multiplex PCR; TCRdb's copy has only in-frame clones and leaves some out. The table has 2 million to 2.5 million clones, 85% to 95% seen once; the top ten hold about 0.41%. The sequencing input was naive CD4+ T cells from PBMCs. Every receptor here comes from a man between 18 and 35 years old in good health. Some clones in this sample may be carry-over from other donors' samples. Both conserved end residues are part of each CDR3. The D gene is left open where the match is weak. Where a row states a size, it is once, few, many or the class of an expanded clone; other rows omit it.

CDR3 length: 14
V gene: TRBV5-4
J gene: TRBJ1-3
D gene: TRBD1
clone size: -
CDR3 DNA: TGTGCCAGCAGCACGGGACAGGGGCCAAACACCATATATTTT
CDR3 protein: CASSTGQGPNTIYF

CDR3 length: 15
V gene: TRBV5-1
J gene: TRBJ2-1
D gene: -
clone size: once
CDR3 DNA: TGCGCCAGCAGCACGGACCTACGGCCCTACAATGAGCAGTTCTTC
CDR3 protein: CASSTDLRPYNEQFF

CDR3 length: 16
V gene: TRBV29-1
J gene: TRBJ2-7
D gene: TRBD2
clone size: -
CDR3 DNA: TGCAGCGCTGAGGAGCCGCAACTAGCGGGATCCTACGAGCAGTACTTC
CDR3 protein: CSAEEPQLAGSYEQYF

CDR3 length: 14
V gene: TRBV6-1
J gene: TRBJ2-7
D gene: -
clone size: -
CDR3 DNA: TGTGCCAGCAGTGAAGGGGGGGTCACCTACGAGCAGTACTTC
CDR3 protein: CASSEGGVTYEQYF

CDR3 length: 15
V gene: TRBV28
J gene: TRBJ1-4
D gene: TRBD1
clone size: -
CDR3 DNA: TGTGCCAGCAGTATTCTCGCAGGGGGGAGTGAAAAACTGTTTTTT
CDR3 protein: CASSILAGGSEKLFF

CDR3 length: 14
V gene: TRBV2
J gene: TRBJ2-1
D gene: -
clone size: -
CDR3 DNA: TGTGCCAGCAAAGCCGGAGACGGCCACGGTGAGCAGTTCTTC
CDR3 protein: CASKAGDGHGEQFF

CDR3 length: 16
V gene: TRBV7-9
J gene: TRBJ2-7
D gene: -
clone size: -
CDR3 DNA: TGTGCCAGCAGCCTGCGCACACGCACTTATTTTTACGAGCAGTACTTC
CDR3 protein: CASSLRTRTYFYEQYF

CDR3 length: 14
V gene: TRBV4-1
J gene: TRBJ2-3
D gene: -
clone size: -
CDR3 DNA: TGCGCCAGCAGCCAAGCGGGAATCACAGATACGCAGTATTTT
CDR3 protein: CASSQAGITDTQYF

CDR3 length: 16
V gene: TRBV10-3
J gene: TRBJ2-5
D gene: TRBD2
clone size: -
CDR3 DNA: TGTGCCACCAATGAGGGACTAGCGGCCTCGGGGGAGACCCAGTACTTC
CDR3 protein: CATNEGLAASGETQYF

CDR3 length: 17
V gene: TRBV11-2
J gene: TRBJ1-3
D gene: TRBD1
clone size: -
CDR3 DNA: TGTGCCAGCAGCTTAAAGGGACAGCCTTTCTCTGGAAACACCATATATTTT
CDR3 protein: CASSLKGQPFSGNTIYF

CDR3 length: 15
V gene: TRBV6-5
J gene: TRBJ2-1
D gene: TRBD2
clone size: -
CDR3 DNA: TGTGCCACTAAAAACGGACTAGCGGGATACAATGAGCAGTTCTTC
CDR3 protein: CATKNGLAGYNEQFF

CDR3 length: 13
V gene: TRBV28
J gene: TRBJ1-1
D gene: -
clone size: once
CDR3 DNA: TGTGCCAGCAGTTTAACGGGACGCGCTGAAGCTTTCTTT
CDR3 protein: CASSLTGRAEAFF

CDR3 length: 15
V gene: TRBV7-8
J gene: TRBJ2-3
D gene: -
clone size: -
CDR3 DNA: TGTGCCAGCAGCCTAACCCCCGGAAGGGCAGATACGCAGTATTTT
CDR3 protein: CASSLTPGRADTQYF

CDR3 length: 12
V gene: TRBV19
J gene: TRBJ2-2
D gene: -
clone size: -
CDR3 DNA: TGTGCCAGTAGTACCGACACCGGGGAGCTGTTTTTT
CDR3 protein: CASSTDTGELFF